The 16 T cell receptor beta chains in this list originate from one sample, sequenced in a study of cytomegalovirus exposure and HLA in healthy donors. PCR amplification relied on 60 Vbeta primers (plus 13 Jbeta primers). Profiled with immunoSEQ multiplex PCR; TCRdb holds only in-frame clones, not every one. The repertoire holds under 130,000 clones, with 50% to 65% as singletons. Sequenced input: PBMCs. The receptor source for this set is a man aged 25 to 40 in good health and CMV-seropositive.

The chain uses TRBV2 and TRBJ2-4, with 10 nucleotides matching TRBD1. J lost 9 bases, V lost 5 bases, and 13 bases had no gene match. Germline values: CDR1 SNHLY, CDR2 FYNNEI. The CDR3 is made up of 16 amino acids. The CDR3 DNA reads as TGTGCCAGCAGTCTACTTAACCCGGGACAGGGGAGCATTCAGTACTTC. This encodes CASSLLNPGQGSIQYF.

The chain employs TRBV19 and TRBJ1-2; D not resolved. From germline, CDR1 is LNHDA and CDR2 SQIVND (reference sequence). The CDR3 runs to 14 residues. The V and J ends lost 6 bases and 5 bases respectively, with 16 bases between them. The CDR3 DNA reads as TGTGCCAGTAGAGTTTATGGCGGGGTGTATGGCTACACCTTC. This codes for CASRVYGGVYGYTF.

The CDR3 nucleotides are TGTGCCAGCAGCTTAAGGGGACAGGGAAACGTCCTGACTTTC. The encoded protein is CASSLRGQGNVLTF. V gene TRBV7-9 combines with J gene TRBJ2-6; 9 nucleotides agree with TRBD1. This CDR3 has 14 amino acids. Germline lookup yields CDR1 SEHNR and CDR2 FQNEAQ (reference sequence). J was trimmed by 10 bases and V by 2 bases; bases with no gene match: 3. The full variable domain, in which reference TRBV7-9 and TRBJ2-6 provide the parts outside the CDR3, is DTGVSQNPRHKITKRGQNVTFRCDPISEHNRLYWYRQTLGQGPEFLTYFQNEAQLEKSRLLSDRFSAERPKGSFSTLEIQRTEQGDSAMYLCASSLRGQGNVLTFGAGSRLTVL.

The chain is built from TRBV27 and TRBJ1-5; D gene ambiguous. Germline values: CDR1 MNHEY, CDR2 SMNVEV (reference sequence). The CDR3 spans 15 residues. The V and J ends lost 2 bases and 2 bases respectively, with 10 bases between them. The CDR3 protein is CASSLGGSGNQPQHF. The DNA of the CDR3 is TGTGCCAGCAGTTTAGGAGGGAGTGGCAATCAGCCCCAGCATTTT.

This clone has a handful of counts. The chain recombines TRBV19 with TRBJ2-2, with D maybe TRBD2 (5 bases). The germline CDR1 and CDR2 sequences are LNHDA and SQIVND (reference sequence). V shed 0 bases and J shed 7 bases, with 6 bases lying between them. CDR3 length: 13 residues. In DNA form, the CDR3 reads TGTGCCAGTAGTATAGATCGGGGCGGGGAGCTGTTTTTT. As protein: CASSIDRGGELFF.

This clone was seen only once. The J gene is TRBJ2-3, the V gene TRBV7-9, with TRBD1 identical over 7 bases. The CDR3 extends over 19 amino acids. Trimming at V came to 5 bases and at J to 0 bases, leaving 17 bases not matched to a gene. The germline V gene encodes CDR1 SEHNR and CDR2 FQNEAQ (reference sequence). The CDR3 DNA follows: TGTGCCAGCAGCGATCAGGCGGGTAGGGGGCTTTCTAGCACAGATACGCAGTATTTT. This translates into CASSDQAGRGLSSTDTQYF.

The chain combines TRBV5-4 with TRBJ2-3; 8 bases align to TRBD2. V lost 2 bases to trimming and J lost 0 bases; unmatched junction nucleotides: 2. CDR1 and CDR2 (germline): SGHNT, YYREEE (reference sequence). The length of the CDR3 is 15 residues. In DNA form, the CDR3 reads TGTGCCAGCAGCTTAGGACTAGCTAGCACAGATACGCAGTATTTT. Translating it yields CASSLGLASTDTQYF.

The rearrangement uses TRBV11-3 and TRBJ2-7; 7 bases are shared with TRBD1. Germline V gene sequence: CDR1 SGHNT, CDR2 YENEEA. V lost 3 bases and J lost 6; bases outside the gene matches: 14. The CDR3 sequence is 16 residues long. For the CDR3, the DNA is TGTGCCAGCAGCTTGGGCATTGACAGGGATGGGATCGAGCAGTACTTC. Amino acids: CASSLGIDRDGIEQYF.

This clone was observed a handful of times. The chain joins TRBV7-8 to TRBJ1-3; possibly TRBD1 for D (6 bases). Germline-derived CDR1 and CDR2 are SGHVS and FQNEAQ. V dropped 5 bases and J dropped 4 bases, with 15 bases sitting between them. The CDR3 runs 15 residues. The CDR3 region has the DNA TGTGCCAGCAGCGCAAACAGGGCGCGAGGAAACACCATATATTTT. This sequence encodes CASSANRARGNTIYF.

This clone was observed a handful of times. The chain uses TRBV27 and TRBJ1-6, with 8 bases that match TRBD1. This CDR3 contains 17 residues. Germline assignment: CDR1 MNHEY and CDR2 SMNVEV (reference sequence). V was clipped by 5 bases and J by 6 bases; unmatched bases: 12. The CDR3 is CASSPSIWTGSNSPLHF. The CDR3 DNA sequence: TGTGCCAGCAGTCCGTCCATCTGGACAGGGAGTAATTCACCCCTCCACTTT.

The CDR3 is CASIGSGVLNTGELFF. CDR3 DNA sequence: TGTGCCAGTATAGGGAGCGGGGTCCTGAACACCGGGGAGCTGTTTTTT. The V call is TRBV19, the J call TRBJ2-2; 7 nucleotides match TRBD2. Trimming removed 7 bases from V and 1 base from J; junction bases left unmatched: 9. Per germline, CDR1 LNHDA and CDR2 SQIVND (reference sequence). This CDR3 contains 16 residues.

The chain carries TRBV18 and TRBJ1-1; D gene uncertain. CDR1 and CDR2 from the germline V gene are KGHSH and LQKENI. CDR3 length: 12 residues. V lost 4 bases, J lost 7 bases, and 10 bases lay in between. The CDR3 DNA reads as TGTGCCAGCTCACGGGAGGCGGTTGAAGCTTTCTTT. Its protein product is CASSREAVEAFF.

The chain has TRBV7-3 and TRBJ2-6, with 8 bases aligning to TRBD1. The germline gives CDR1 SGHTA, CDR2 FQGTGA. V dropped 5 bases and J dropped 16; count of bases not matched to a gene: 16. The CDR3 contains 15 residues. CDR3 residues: CASSPPTGVGSELTF. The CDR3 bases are TGTGCCAGCAGCCCACCGACAGGGGTAGGGAGTGAGCTGACTTTC. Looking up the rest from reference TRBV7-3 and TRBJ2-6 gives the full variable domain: GAGVSQTPSNKVTEKGKYVELRCDPISGHTALYWYRQSLGQGPEFLIYFQGTGAADDSGLPNDRFFAVRPEGSVSTLKIQRTERGDSAVYLCASSPPTGVGSELTFGAGSRLTVL.

The CDR3 DNA is TGTGCCAGCAGTGTTGTGGGACAGGGGGGGACCTACGAGCAGTACTTC. It yields the protein CASSVVGQGGTYEQYF. The V and J genes are TRBV28 and TRBJ2-7, with 11 bases that match TRBD1. This CDR3 has 16 residues. Germline V gene sequence: CDR1 MDHEN, CDR2 SYDVKM. With V trimmed by 5 bases and J by 2 bases, 8 bases remained unmatched.

CDR3 bases: TGTGCCAGCCGACCAAATGCTCAGGGATCCCAACTACGCGGCTACACCTTC. Protein: CASRPNAQGSQLRGYTF. This chain links TRBV7-9 with TRBJ1-2, with D possibly matching TRBD1 (5 bases). This CDR3 spans 17 amino acids. CDR1 SEHNR and CDR2 FQNEAQ come from the germline V gene (reference sequence). Trimming took 8 bases from V and 8 from J, leaving 30 bases between them.

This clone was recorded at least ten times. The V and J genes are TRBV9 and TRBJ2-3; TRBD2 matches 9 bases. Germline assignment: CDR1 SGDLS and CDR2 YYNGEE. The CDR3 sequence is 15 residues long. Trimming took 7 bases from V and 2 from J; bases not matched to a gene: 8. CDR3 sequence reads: CASAGLAGPTDTQYF. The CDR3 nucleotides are TGTGCCAGCGCCGGGCTAGCGGGACCCACAGATACGCAGTATTTT.